This T cell receptor beta chain is drawn from a study of blood T cell repertoires in COVID-19 (dated by TCRdb to the early 2020s). Concerning the study at large: Collaborator samples came from the United States, Italy and Spain and covered acute and convalescent phases of COVID-19. Subjects who had been exposed to COVID-19, were actively infected with it, or had recovered from it provided the deeply sampled blood TCRbeta repertoires that made up the dataset. The repertoires were released in a freely available public database intended as a resource for research on the immune response to SARS-CoV-2. Sample metadata almost always included a de-identified subject ID, COVID-19 status, age in years and sex. Where HLA class I and class II types were available, the types were taken from metadata supplied by the sample provider, not from assay-based typing. The material from the prospective study consisted of cDNA or gDNA derived from T cells, B-cell-depleted T cells, or PBMCs. The samples were drawn from two sources: the first 160 participants of the ongoing ImmuneRACE study, and 950 to 1,500 subjects contributed by 6 global collaborators.

Participants in the prospective study were enrolled through a virtual design, were aged about 18 to 90 years, and lived in about 25 United States geographic areas. In the prospective study, participants were assigned to cohorts based on the clinical history participants reported in a screening survey and a study questionnaire. Exposed participants were defined as having been in contact with someone with a PCR-confirmed or clinician-diagnosed COVID-19 case within 2 weeks of study entry. Each participant in the prospective study had whole blood, serum and a nasopharyngeal or oropharyngeal swab collected by mobile phlebotomists. Prospective study participants could optionally give additional blood draws and questionnaires over a roughly two-month period. Prospective study blood samples were shipped either frozen or at room temperature before DNA extraction. As for this clone: Its target antigen remains unknown. No much larger clone is present one base from it, and per-base qualities are unavailable.

The V and J ends are trimmed by 4 bases and 4 bases, leaving 19 bases between them. The germline V gene yields MGHDK for CDR1 and SYGVNS for CDR2. The CDR3, cysteine through phenylalanine, is 16 amino acids long. Only the CDR3 DNA stays, 48 bases, in frame from base 1. TCRbeta CDR3 regions were amplified from genomic DNA by means of the immunoSEQ Assay, a bias-controlled multiplex PCR. The paper's data handling went like this. The number of nucleated cells in each sample was estimated from the amplification of reference gene primers within the assay. To quantify the absolute abundance of each unique TCRbeta CDR3 rearrangement, sequence reads were collapsed and filtered. For each sample, productive Simpson clonality was calculated as the square root of Simpson's diversity index across productive rearrangements. TCRdb provides this immuneACCESS table in a form limited to in-frame rearrangements. Some clones are lacking; in checked studies, under half of them reflect an unresolved V gene, and why the rest are absent is not known. The V and J calls and clone size were taken over from that table, and D and trimming were inferred from the DNA. Recorded for this sample are about 210,000 clones; around 88% of them occurred a single time. The ten largest clones take up about 4% of the sample.

What the authors observed across the whole study: How much clinical and demographic metadata was included differed by source and by participant, and the metadata was provided uncurated.

The sample taken for sequencing was PBMCs or T cells enriched from blood (not recorded which). Recombination joined TRBV25-1 with TRBJ1-2; TRBD1 is a possible D gene, resting on 5 matching bases. The receptor was isolated from a woman aged 25 to 39 who had been exposed to COVID-19. The CDR3 protein sequence reads: CASSVLGGEEVYGYTF. At the DNA level, the sequence is TGTGCCAGCAGTGTTCTGGGAGGGGAGGAGGTCTATGGCTACACCTTC.